A single TCR beta chain is shown here with its context. Antigen specificity is unknown. Profiling of TCR beta VDJ combinations and CDR3 sequences used genomic DNA as template. TCRdb independently ran MiXCR on the reads; one entry per CDR3 protein. In the table there are over 150,000 distinct CDR3 sequences, around 50% of which are singletons. These data originate in a study of CD8+CD57+ T cells in acquired aplastic anemia. On the study more broadly: Quantities of DNA derived from sorted CD4+ and CD8+ cells averaged roughly 3.4 ug.

Only patients with CD8+CD57+ cell expansion on flow cytometry were chosen for sequencing. All participating patients were living with severe acquired aplastic anemia. At blood sampling, none of the patients had yet received therapy. Germline V gene sequence: CDR1 LGHDT, CDR2 YNNKEL (reference sequence). V was clipped by 4 bases and J by 7 bases; unmatched bases: 5. There are 15 residues in the CDR3. Points from the study as a whole: With respect to CD8+ Simpson's diversity, patients and controls did not differ significantly.

This TCR was sampled from a human donor with aplastic anemia. The sequenced sample consisted of sorted CD4+, CD8+, or CD8+CD57+ T cells (not recorded which) from PBMCs. The gene calls are TRBV3-1 and TRBJ1-6; 9 nucleotides agree with TRBD1. CDR3: CASSRGTGFNSPLHF. The CDR3 nucleotides are TGTGCCAGCAGCCGAGGGACAGGGTTCAATTCACCCCTCCACTTT.